This TCR beta chain was profiled in a study of blood T cell repertoires in COVID-19. Overall study: From the United States, Italy and Spain came samples of acute and convalescent COVID-19. T cells, B-cell-depleted T cells, or PBMCs supplied cDNA or gDNA.

Germline V lookup: CDR1 MGHRA, CDR2 YSYEKL. This CDR3 region has 15 residues. V was shortened by 1 base and J by 5 bases, with 11 bases between the two germline ends. Followed longitudinally, the Seattle patients had been enrolled during active infection. In the authors' workflow: Scientists estimated how many nucleated cells there were by amplifying reference gene primers. The protocol was immunoSEQ multiplex PCR, while the TCRdb copy is restricted to in-frame clones and leaves out a portion. That table supplies the V and J calls and clone size; D and trimming were determined from the DNA. Of some 160,000 clones listed, around 81% are singletons.

The clonotype was recovered from a woman older than 75 with COVID-19, enrolled during active disease. The chain joins TRBV4-1 to TRBJ2-2, with D possibly matching TRBD2 (5 bases). The specimen sequenced was peripheral blood. The CDR3 bases are TGCGCCAGCAGCCAAGGGCTAGCTCGTACCGGGGAGCTGTTTTTT. Amino acids: CASSQGLARTGELFF.